These 12 T cell receptor beta chains originate from one sample sequenced in a study of shared clonotypes between healthy human individuals. Sequenced by immunoSEQ multiplex PCR; TCRdb stores in-frame clones only, minus some. The table records over 95,000 clones, about 63% of them present only once. Input material: memory CD8+ T cells sorted from blood. Subset: CD45RO+ cells pooled with CCR7-negative TemRA cells. Receptor source: a woman younger than 45 in good health.

The rearrangement links TRBV7-8 to TRBJ2-7, with D perhaps TRBD1 (6 bases). The germline V gene has CDR1 SGHVS and CDR2 FQNEAQ. V lost 1 base, J lost 0 bases, and 13 bases lay in between. The length of the CDR3 is 16 residues. CDR3 sequence: CASSLVSGASSYEQYF. In DNA, the CDR3 is TGTGCCAGCAGCTTAGTATCAGGGGCCAGCTCCTACGAGCAGTACTTC.

The rearrangement links TRBV30 to TRBJ2-5, with D maybe TRBD1 (6 bases). This CDR3 comprises 13 residues. Trimming removed 1 base at V and 3 bases at J, with 9 bases between. The V gene's germline CDR1 is GTSNPN and CDR2 SVGIG (reference sequence). CDR3 bases: TGTGCCTGGAGTGCATGGACAGAAGAGACCCAGTACTTC. Amino acids: CAWSAWTEETQYF. Together with reference TRBV30 and TRBJ2-5, the CDR3 gives the full variable domain: SQTIHQWPATLVQPVGSPLSLECTVEGTSNPNLYWYRQAAGRGLQLLFYSVGIGQISSEVPQNLSASRPQDRQFILSSKKLLLSDSGFYLCAWSAWTEETQYFGPGTRLLVL.

This clone occurred many times. V is TRBV6-1 and J is TRBJ1-1, with 8 bases fitting TRBD1. The V segment lost 2 bases and the J segment 1 base; nucleotides outside the gene matches: 3. The CDR3 runs 15 residues. The germline V gene encodes CDR1 MNHNS and CDR2 SASEGT. DNA for the CDR3: TGTGCCAGCAGTGAAAAGACAGGGGAGAACACTGAAGCTTTCTTT. Translation: CASSEKTGENTEAFF.

The V call is TRBV5-1, the J call TRBJ2-1, with 11 bases matching TRBD2. CDR1 and CDR2 from the germline V gene are SGHRS and YFSETQ. CDR3 size: 16 residues. Unmatched junction bases numbered 6, after V lost 4 bases and J lost 3 bases. The CDR3 loop reads CASSDGLAGNYNEQFF. CDR3 coding DNA: TGCGCCAGCAGCGATGGACTAGCGGGTAACTACAATGAGCAGTTCTTC.

The chain links TRBV7-9 to TRBJ1-1; D call uncertain. V lost 1 base to trimming and J lost 4 bases, with 10 bases between them. The V gene's germline CDR1 is SEHNR and CDR2 FQNEAQ (reference sequence). The CDR3 loop spans 14 amino acids. The CDR3 DNA sequence: TGTGCCAGCAGCTTAGACACCCGGGGCACTGAAGCTTTCTTT. Translating gives CASSLDTRGTEAFF.

The CDR3 loop reads CASSILTPILAETSTVRAEAFF. In DNA form, the CDR3 reads TGTGCCAGTAGTATCCTAACCCCAATCCTGGCAGAGACGTCGACAGTCCGCGCTGAAGCTTTCTTT. This chain connects TRBV19 to TRBJ1-1; D might be TRBD1 (5 bases). The CDR3 spans 22 residues. CDR1 LNHDA and CDR2 SQIVND come from the germline V gene (reference sequence). Trimming stripped 3 bases from V and 6 bases from J, with 38 bases between.

Concerning this clone: A read error is the likely source, as a far larger clone sits one nucleotide away. The V call is TRBV6-4, the J call TRBJ2-1, with TRBD1 matching over 11 bases. CDR3 size: 14 residues. Trimming removed 3 bases from V and 6 bases from J; junction bases left unmatched: 1. Germline CDR1 and CDR2: MRHNA and SNTAGT. DNA for the CDR3: TGTGCCAGCAGTGAGGGGACAGGGGGCAATGAGCAGTTCTTC. Protein product: CASSEGTGGNEQFF.

This clone was seen repeatedly, ten times or more. V and J are TRBV10-3 and TRBJ2-7; D is unclear. Germline V gene sequence: CDR1 ENHRY, CDR2 SYGVKD. This CDR3 region has 14 residues. The V end lost 2 bases, the J end lost 0 bases, and 8 bases lay between the germline ends. CDR3 in amino acids: CAISEEESSYEQYF. CDR3 nucleotides: TGTGCCATCAGTGAGGAGGAGAGCTCCTACGAGCAGTACTTC.

The rearrangement uses TRBV27 and TRBJ2-1; TRBD2 aligns across 13 bases. The CDR3 is 17 amino acids. Germline lookup yields CDR1 MNHEY and CDR2 SMNVEV (reference sequence). V lost 5 bases, J lost 4 bases, and 8 bases stayed unmatched. CDR3 sequence: CASSPPQGLAGYNEQFF. CDR3 in DNA: TGTGCCAGCAGTCCACCCCAGGGACTAGCGGGATACAATGAGCAGTTCTTC.

J is TRBJ2-2 and V is TRBV5-1; D is ambiguous. This CDR3 comprises 16 residues. V was pared by 4 bases and J by 4 bases, with 17 bases between. Germline V gene data show CDR1 as SGHRS and CDR2 as YFSETQ. In DNA form, the CDR3 reads TGCGCCAGCAGCCCCACTCCCGAGTTTTCCACCGGGGAGCTGTTTTTT. Translation gives CASSPTPEFSTGELFF.

The chain combines TRBV6-1 with TRBJ2-3; D gene ambiguous. The V end was cut by 2 bases, the J end by 5 bases, with 8 bases between. The germline V gene encodes CDR1 MNHNS and CDR2 SASEGT. The length of the CDR3 is 13 residues. The CDR3 sequence: CASSEFRLDTQYF. DNA of the CDR3: TGTGCCAGCAGTGAATTCAGGCTAGATACGCAGTATTTT.

This clone was counted at least ten times. This rearrangement joins TRBV6-5 to TRBJ2-2; D may be TRBD1 or TRBD2 (5 bases each). Germline V gene data show CDR1 as MNHEY and CDR2 as SVGAGI. The ends were cut back, 2 bases at V and 7 bases at J, with 17 bases in the middle. The CDR3 length is 16 residues. The DNA of the CDR3 is TGTGCCAGCAGTTACGGGGCGGACTTCACCGGCGGGGAGCTGTTTTTT. Translation: CASSYGADFTGGELFF.